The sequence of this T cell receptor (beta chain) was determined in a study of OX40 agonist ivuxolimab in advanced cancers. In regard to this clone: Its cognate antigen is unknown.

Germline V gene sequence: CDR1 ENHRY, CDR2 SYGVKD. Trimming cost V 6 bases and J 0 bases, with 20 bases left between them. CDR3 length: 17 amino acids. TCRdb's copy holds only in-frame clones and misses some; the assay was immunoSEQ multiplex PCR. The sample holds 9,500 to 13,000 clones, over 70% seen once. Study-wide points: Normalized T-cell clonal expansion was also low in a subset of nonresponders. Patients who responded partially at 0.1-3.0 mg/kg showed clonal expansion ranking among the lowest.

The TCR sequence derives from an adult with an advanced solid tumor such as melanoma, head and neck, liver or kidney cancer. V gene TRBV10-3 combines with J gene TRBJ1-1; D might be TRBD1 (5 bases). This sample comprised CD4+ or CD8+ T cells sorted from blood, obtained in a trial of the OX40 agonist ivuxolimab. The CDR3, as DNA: TGTGCCATCAGCCGACAGCCCGGCTCTGTGATGAACACTGAAGCTTTCTTT. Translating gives CAISRQPGSVMNTEAFF.